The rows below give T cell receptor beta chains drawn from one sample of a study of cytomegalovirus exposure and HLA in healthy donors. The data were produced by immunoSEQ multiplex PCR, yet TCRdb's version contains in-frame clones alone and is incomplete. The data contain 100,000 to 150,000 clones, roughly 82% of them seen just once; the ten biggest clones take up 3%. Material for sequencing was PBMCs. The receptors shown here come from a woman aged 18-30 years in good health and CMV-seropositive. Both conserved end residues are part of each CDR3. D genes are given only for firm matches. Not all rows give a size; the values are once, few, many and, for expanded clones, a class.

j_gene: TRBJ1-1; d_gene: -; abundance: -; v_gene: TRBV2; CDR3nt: TGTGCCAGCAGTGGAGGATTTGGTCTTGAAGCTTTCTTT; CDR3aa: CASSGGFGLEAFF
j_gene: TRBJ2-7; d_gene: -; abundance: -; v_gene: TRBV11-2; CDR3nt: TGTGCCAGCAGCTTAGCTGCCTTCTACGAGCAGTACTTC; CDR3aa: CASSLAAFYEQYF
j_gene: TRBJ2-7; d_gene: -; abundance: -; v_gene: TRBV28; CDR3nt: TGTGCCAGCACCCCCCCAGTCGACAGCTACGAGCAGTACTTC; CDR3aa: CASTPPVDSYEQYF
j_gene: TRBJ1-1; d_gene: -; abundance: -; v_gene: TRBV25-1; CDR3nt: TGTGCCAGCAGCGGAAACAGACAGGCTTACAGCGCTGAAGCTTTCTTT; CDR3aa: CASSGNRQAYSAEAFF
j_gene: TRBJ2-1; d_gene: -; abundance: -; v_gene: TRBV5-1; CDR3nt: TGCGCCAGCAGCTTGGTCGGTGAGCAGTTCTTC; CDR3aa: CASSLVGEQFF
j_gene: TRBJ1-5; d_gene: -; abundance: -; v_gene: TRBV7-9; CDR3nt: TGTGCCAGCAGCTTAGCCACCCCAGGGAACGTTCATCAGCCCCAGCATTTT; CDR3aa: CASSLATPGNVHQPQHF
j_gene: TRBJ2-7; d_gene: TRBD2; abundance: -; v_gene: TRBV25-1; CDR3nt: TGTGCCAGCAGTGATCGGAGCGGGGAACTCTACGAGCAGTACTTC; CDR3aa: CASSDRSGELYEQYF
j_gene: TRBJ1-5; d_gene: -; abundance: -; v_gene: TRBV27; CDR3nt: TGTGCCAGCGCTCCAGCGGGGGACGGCATAAATCAGCCCCAGCATTTT; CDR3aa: CASAPAGDGINQPQHF
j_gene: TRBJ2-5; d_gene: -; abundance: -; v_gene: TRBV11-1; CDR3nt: TGTGCCAGCAGCGGGTGGGCGGGACAGAATCAAGAGACCCAGTACTTC; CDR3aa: CASSGWAGQNQETQYF
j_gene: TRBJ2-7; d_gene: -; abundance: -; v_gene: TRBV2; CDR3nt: TGTGCCAGCAGGGGATTACAGGGAATGGGCGAGCAGTACTTC; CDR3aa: CASRGLQGMGEQYF
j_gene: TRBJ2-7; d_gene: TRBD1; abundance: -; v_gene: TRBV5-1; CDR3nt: TGCGCCAGCAGCTTGGGGGACAGGGGTGCCCAGCAGTACTTC; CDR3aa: CASSLGDRGAQQYF
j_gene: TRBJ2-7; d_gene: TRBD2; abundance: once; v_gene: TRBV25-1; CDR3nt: TGTGCCAGCAGTGGCCGACTAGCGGGGGGCAGTAGCTCCTACGAGCAGTACTTC; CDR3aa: CASSGRLAGGSSSYEQYF
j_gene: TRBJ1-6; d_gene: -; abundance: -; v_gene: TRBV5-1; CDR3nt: TGCGCCAGCAGCTTGGACAGCCAAGGTTCACCCCTCCACTTT; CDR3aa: CASSLDSQGSPLHF
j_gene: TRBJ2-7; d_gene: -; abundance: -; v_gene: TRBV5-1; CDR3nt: TGCGCCAGCAGTGTAAGGGGGGGGGCGCCGAACGAGCAGTACTTC; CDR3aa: CASSVRGGAPNEQYF
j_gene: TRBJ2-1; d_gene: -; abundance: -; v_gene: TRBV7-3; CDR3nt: TGTGCCAGCAGCTTAGAGGGATATTACAATGAGCAGTTCTTC; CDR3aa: CASSLEGYYNEQFF
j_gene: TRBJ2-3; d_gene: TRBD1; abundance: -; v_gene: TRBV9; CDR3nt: TGTGCCAGCAGCTCAACAGGGGTCACAGATACGCAGTATTTT; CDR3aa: CASSSTGVTDTQYF
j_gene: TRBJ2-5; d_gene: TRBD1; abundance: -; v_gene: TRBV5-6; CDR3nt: TGTGCCAGCAGTCGGAGGACAGGGGGCTCTGAGACCCAGTACTTC; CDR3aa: CASSRRTGGSETQYF
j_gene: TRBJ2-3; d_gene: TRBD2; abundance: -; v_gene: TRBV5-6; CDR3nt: TGTGCCAGCAGCTTGGTAGCGGGGTTGGCAGATACGCAGTATTTT; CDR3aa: CASSLVAGLADTQYF
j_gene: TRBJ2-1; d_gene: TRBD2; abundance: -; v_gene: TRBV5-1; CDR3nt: TGCGCCAGCAGCCCGACTAGCGGTAGCTCCTACAATGAGCAGTTCTTC; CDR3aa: CASSPTSGSSYNEQFF
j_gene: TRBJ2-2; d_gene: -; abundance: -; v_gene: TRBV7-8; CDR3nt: TGTGCCAGCAGTTCGAACAGGGTTAGTGCCGGGGAGCTGTTTTTT; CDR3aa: CASSSNRVSAGELFF
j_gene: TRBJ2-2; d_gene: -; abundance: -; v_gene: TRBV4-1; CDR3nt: TGCGCCAGCAGCCAAGTTCAGGACACCGGGGAGCTGTTTTTT; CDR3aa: CASSQVQDTGELFF
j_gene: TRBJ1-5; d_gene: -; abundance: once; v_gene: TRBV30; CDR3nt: TGTGCCTGGAGTGACAGTAGCAATCAGCCCCAGCATTTT; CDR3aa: CAWSDSSNQPQHF
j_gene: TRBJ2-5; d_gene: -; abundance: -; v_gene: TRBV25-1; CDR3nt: TGTGCCAGCAGTGAATATTGGGCAGGGCAAGAGACCCAGTACTTC; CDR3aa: CASSEYWAGQETQYF
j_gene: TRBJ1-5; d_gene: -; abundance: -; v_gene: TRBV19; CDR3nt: TGTGCCAGTAGTACCCAGGGTTCCTCTAATCAGCCCCAGCATTTT; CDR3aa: CASSTQGSSNQPQHF
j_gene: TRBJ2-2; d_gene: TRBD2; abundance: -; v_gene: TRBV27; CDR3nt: TGTGCCAGCACCCCACTAGCGGGGGGCTCCGGGGAGCTGTTTTTT; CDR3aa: CASTPLAGGSGELFF
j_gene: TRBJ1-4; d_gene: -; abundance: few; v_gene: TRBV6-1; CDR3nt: TGTGCCAGCATCCGGAGGGTAACAGAGAATGAAAAACTGTTTTTT; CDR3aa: CASIRRVTENEKLFF
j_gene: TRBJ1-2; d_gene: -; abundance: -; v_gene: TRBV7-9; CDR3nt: TGTGCCAGCAGCTTAGCGGAGGGCTATGGCTACACCTTC; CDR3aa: CASSLAEGYGYTF
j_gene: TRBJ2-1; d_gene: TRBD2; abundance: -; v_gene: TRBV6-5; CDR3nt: TGTGCCAGCAGTGTACCTGGGGGATGGGAGGGTGAGCAGTTCTTC; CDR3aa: CASSVPGGWEGEQFF
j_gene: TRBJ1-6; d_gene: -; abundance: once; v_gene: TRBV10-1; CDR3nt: TGCGCCAGCAGTGATGACAGCAATTCACCCCTCCACTTT; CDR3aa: CASSDDSNSPLHF
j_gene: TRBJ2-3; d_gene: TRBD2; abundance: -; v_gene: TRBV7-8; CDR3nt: TGTGCCAGCAGCTTAGCGGTGAGCGGGGGGTTCACAGATACGCAGTATTTT; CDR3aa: CASSLAVSGGFTDTQYF
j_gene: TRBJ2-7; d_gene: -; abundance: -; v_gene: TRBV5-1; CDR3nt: TGCGCCAGCAGCTTGATTAGCTTCGAGGGGGACGAGCAGTACTTC; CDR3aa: CASSLISFEGDEQYF
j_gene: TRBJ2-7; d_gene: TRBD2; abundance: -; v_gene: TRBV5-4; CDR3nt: TGTGCCAGCAGGGACAGGGAACTAGCGGGGGCCCTGTACTTC; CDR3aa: CASRDRELAGALYF
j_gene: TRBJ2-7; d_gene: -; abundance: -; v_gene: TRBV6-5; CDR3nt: TGTGCCAGCAGTTACTTGAGCGAGCAGTACTTC; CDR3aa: CASSYLSEQYF
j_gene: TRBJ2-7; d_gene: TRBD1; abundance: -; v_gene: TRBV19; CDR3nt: TGTGCCAGTAGTTCAGGGGGCGGAAGGGAGCAGTACTTC; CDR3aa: CASSSGGGREQYF
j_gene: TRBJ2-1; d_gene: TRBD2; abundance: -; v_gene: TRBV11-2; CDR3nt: TGTGCCAGCAGTCACCGCGGTAGCGGGCTGGTTACCTACAATGAGCAGTTCTTC; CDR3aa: CASSHRGSGLVTYNEQFF
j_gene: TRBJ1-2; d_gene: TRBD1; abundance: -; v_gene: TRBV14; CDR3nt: TGTGCCAGCAGCCGAGGGACAGGGTTTGGCTACACCTTC; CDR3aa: CASSRGTGFGYTF
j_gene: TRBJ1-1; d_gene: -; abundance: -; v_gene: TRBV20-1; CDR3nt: TGCAGTGTTCCGGGGAGCACTGAAGCTTTCTTT; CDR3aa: CSVPGSTEAFF
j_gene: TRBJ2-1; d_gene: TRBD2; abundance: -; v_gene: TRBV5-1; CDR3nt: TGCGCCAGCAGCTTGGGGACTAGCGGGAATGAGCAGTTCTTC; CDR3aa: CASSLGTSGNEQFF
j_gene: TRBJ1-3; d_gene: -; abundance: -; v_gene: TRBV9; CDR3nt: TGTGCCAGCAGCGTAGAAGAACTCGACAGATACTCTGGAAACACCATATATTTT; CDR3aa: CASSVEELDRYSGNTIYF
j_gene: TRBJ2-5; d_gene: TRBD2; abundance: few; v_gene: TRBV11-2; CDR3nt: TGTGCCAGCAGCGCGACCAATAGCGGGGAGATTCTAGAGACCCAGTACTTC; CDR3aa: CASSATNSGEILETQYF
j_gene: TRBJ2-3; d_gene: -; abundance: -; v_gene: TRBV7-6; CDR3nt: TGTGCCAGCAGCTTACTAGAGGATACGCAGTATTTT; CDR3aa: CASSLLEDTQYF
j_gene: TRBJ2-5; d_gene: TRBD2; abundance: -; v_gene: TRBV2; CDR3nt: TGTGCCAGCAGGGGGGGGGAGGAGGAGACCCAGTACTTC; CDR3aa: CASRGGEEETQYF
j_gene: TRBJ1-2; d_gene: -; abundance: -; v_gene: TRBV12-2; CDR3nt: TGTGCAAGTCGCTTTTTAGGTCCCGACAGGGGGCTAGACTATGGCTACACCTTC; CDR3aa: CASRFLGPDRGLDYGYTF
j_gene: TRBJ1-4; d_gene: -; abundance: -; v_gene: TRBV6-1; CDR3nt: TGTGCCAGCAGTGAGTCTGGCAGGGGCTGGGAAAAACTGTTTTTT; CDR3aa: CASSESGRGWEKLFF
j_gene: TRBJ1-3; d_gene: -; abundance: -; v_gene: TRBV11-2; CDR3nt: TGTGCCAGCAGCTTAGGGCTCATCTCTGGAAACACCATATATTTT; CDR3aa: CASSLGLISGNTIYF
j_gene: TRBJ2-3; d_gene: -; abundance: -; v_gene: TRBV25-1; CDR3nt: TGTGCCAGCAGTGAATCTCAGGGTGCAGATACGCAGTATTTT; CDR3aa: CASSESQGADTQYF
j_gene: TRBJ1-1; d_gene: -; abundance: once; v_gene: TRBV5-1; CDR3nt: TGCGCCAGCAGCTCGATTTCTCGGGACACTGAAGCTTTCTTT; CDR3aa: CASSSISRDTEAFF
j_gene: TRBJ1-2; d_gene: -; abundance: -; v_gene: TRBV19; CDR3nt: TGTGCCAGTCTAGCTACAGGGCAGGTTGGCTACACCTTC; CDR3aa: CASLATGQVGYTF
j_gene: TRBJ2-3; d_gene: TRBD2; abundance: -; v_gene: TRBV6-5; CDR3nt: TGTGCCAGCAGTCGACTAGCGGGGGCCCCCGATACGCAGTATTTT; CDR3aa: CASSRLAGAPDTQYF